This T cell receptor (beta chain) appears in the sequencing data of a study of cytomegalovirus exposure and HLA in healthy donors. Across the whole study: Ancestry clustering placed roughly 86% of roughly 410 genotyped donors in the Caucasian-associated cluster.

Primers included in the PCR were 60 Vbeta and 13 Jbeta primers. Sequenced by immunoSEQ multiplex PCR; TCRdb stores in-frame clones only, minus some. The sample holds fewer than 120,000 clones, over 65% seen once. Of note for this clone: Its matching antigen is unknown.

Points from the study as a whole: Researchers reported in a later analysis that a missense DCLRE1C variant was tied to TCR beta V- and J-gene trimming.

With 4 bases removed from V and 10 bases from J, the gap between germline ends came to 14 bases. The CDR3 consists of 14 residues. CDR1 is MNHEY, CDR2 SVGAGI, per germline. The sample was PBMCs. The clonotype originates from a man aged 30-40 years in good health and CMV-seropositive. This chain links TRBV6-5 with TRBJ1-6; the D gene is possibly TRBD1 (6 bases). DNA of the CDR3: TGTGCCAGCAGTTTCCAGGGGTCAGGGTCACCCCTCCACTTT. As protein: CASSFQGSGSPLHF.